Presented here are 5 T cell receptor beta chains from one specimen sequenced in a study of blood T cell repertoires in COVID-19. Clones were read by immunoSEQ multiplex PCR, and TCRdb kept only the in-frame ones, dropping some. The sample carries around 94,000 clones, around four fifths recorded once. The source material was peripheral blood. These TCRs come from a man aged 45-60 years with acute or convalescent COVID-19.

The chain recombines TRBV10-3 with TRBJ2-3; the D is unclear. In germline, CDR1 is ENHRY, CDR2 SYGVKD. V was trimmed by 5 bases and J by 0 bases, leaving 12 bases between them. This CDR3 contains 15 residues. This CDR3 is CAISSTETSTDTQYF. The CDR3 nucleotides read TGTGCCATCAGTTCAACAGAAACTAGCACAGATACGCAGTATTTT.

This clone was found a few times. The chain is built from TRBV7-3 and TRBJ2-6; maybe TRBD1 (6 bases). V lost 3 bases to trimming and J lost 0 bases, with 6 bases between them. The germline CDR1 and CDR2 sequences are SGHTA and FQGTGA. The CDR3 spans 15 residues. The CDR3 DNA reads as TGTGCCAGCAGCTTGGACAGCTCTGGGGCCAACGTCCTGACTTTC. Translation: CASSLDSSGANVLTF.

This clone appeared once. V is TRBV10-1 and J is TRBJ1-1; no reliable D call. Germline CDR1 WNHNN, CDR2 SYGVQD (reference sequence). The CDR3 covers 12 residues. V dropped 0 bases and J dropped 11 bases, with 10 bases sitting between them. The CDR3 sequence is CASSESGRLAFF. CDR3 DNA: TGCGCCAGCAGTGAGTCGGGCCGCCTGGCTTTCTTT.

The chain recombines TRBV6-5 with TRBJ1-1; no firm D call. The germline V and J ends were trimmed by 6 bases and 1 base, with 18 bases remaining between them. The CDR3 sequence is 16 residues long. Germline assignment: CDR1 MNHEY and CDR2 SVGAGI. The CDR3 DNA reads TGTGCCAGCAGGTACCCAACACCCACAGAGAACACTGAAGCTTTCTTT. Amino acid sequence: CASRYPTPTENTEAFF.

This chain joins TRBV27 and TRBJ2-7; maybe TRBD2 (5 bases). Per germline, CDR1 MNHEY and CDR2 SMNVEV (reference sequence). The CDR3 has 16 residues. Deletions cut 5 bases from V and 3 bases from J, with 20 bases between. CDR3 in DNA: TGTGCCAGCAGTACCCAGGACTGGGCGGGTTTCTACGAGCAGTACTTC. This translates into CASSTQDWAGFYEQYF.